Listed below are T cell receptor beta chains from one sample, sequenced in a study of cytomegalovirus exposure and HLA in healthy donors. Using immunoSEQ multiplex PCR, the repertoire was profiled, and TCRdb retains in-frame clones only, with some absent. The sample table sets out 150,000 to 200,000 clones. Material for sequencing was PBMCs. The receptors shown here come from a woman aged 60-70 years in good health and CMV-seronegative. The CDR3 runs from the conserved cysteine through the conserved F or W.

CDR3aa: CASRAREGYGYTF
len: 13
v_gene: TRBV6-5

CDR3aa: CASQEGVNEKLFF
len: 13
v_gene: TRBV5-1

CDR3aa: CASSPQTEAEAFF
len: 13
v_gene: TRBV5-1

CDR3aa: CASSLPLAASYNEQFF
len: 16
v_gene: TRBV5-1

CDR3aa: CASSLTGTYYEQYF
len: 14
v_gene: TRBV7-2

CDR3aa: CASGVVGGDYGYTF
len: 14
v_gene: TRBV5-1

CDR3aa: CASSREGAGAYGYTF
len: 15
v_gene: TRBV4-3

CDR3aa: CAWSVGGGRACEQFF
len: 15
v_gene: TRBV30

CDR3aa: CASSLRSGTEAFF
len: 13
v_gene: TRBV27

CDR3aa: CASSWGVGYEQYF
len: 13
v_gene: TRBV9

CDR3aa: CASSYVRQATNFGYTF
len: 16
v_gene: TRBV6-6

CDR3aa: CASSQDLGAGTPNSPLHF
len: 18
v_gene: TRBV4-2

CDR3aa: CAISSSGTGVWNTEAFF
len: 17
v_gene: TRBV10-3

CDR3aa: CASSPAGLASTDTQYF
len: 16
v_gene: TRBV5-4

CDR3aa: CASSLGQGTGYTF
len: 13
v_gene: TRBV5-5

CDR3aa: CASSRTSGVGEQYF
len: 14
v_gene: TRBV9

CDR3aa: CSAWAGPYNEQFF
len: 13
v_gene: TRBV29-1

CDR3aa: CASSLGADTQYF
len: 12
v_gene: TRBV5-1

CDR3aa: CASSPGTGEPEAFF
len: 14
v_gene: TRBV9

CDR3aa: CAISDPRLDEQFF
len: 13
v_gene: TRBV10-3

CDR3aa: CASSFVLAGGSEQYF
len: 15
v_gene: TRBV7-2

CDR3aa: CASSDNPRDSSYEQYF
len: 16
v_gene: TRBV9

CDR3aa: CASRRTPNQPQHF
len: 13
v_gene: TRBV6-5

CDR3aa: CASSLEIAGVYEQYF
len: 15
v_gene: TRBV5-1

CDR3aa: CASSLAGGAYEQYF
len: 14
v_gene: TRBV5-8

CDR3aa: CASRQDRVPYEQYF
len: 14
v_gene: TRBV6-5

CDR3aa: CASIGLAGRSDTQYF
len: 15
v_gene: TRBV6-1

CDR3aa: CASSRQMVTDNEQFF
len: 15
v_gene: TRBV9

CDR3aa: CASSQEGGGGNQPQHF
len: 16
v_gene: TRBV4-1

CDR3aa: CAEHPRTGVPYHEKLFF
len: 17
v_gene: TRBV25-1

CDR3aa: CASQGSSRSSGNTIYF
len: 16
v_gene: TRBV18

CDR3aa: CASSQSGDYNEQFF
len: 14
v_gene: TRBV7-8

CDR3aa: CASSLKGGFNNYGYTF
len: 16
v_gene: TRBV5-1

CDR3aa: CASSFDRMNTEAFF
len: 14
v_gene: TRBV5-1

CDR3aa: CASSPGQRSEKLFF
len: 14
v_gene: TRBV18

CDR3aa: CASSPQQSSYGYTF
len: 14
v_gene: TRBV6-5

CDR3aa: CASSDGVDSRNEKLFF
len: 16
v_gene: TRBV25-1

CDR3aa: CASSRTGYGYTF
len: 12
v_gene: TRBV28

CDR3aa: CASSPQGTSGISSFYEQYF
len: 19
v_gene: TRBV27

CDR3aa: CASRTSGILWDTQYF
len: 15
v_gene: TRBV6-5

CDR3aa: CASSSSGSYEQYF
len: 13
v_gene: TRBV5-6

CDR3aa: CASSKQGSVTGELFF
len: 15
v_gene: TRBV9

CDR3aa: CASSPPRTRQAVYEQYF
len: 17
v_gene: TRBV7-9

CDR3aa: CASSEALTSGRNEQFF
len: 16
v_gene: TRBV6-1

CDR3aa: CASSASGRAASYEQYF
len: 16
v_gene: TRBV7-8

CDR3aa: CASSLTGDQPQHF
len: 13
v_gene: TRBV10-2